The clone carrying this T cell receptor beta chain is a singleton in its sample. Its antigen is unknown. Repertoires were generated with immunoSEQ multiplex PCR, while TCRdb's copy carries only in-frame clones and drops some. The sample contains some 31,000 clones, roughly 90% of which appear only once. The data belong to a study of T cell responses to AZD1222 COVID-19 vaccine. Broader study findings: Donors were mostly white British, more females; clonal diversity possibly underestimated. Baseline serostatus was positive in only six AZD1222 recipients. The span of vaccine-associated CD4 TCRs extended across spike, with dominance at 160-218 and 743-854. Reportedly, nearly half of unique spike TCRs recognized epitopes outside B.1.351/B.1.1.7 mutations.

Trimming pared 0 bases from V and 0 bases from J, leaving 12 bases between. CDR3 size: 16 residues. Germline CDR1 MNHEY, CDR2 SMNVEV (reference sequence). This clonotype was sampled from an adult who received the AZD1222 COVID-19 vaccine. The sample in question was peripheral blood, obtained 28 days after the second AZD1222 dose. V gene TRBV27 combines with J gene TRBJ2-7, with D uncertain. In DNA form, the CDR3 reads TGTGCCAGCAGTTTATCACCCAGCCCCAGCTCCTACGAGCAGTACTTC. It translates to CASSLSPSPSSYEQYF.